The 3 T cell receptor beta chains below were found in one sample sequenced in a study of blood T cell repertoires in COVID-19. Repertoires were generated with immunoSEQ multiplex PCR, while TCRdb's copy carries only in-frame clones and drops some. Of some 150,000 clones listed, around 90% are singletons. Sequencing was carried out using peripheral blood. The origin of the receptors is a woman aged 55 to 70 who had recovered from COVID-19.

The V call is TRBV7-2, the J call TRBJ1-3, with D tentatively TRBD1 (6 bases). V was cut by 5 bases and J by 4 bases, with 9 bases left in between. The CDR3 runs to 13 residues. The V gene's germline CDR1 is SGHTA and CDR2 FQGNSA. The CDR3 bases are TGTGCCAGCAGCGCCGACAGGGGAAACACCATATATTTT. It encodes CASSADRGNTIYF. Combining the CDR3 with reference TRBV7-2 and TRBJ1-3 gives the whole variable domain GAGVSQSPSNKVTEKGKDVELRCDPISGHTALYWYRQSLGQGLEFLIYFQGNSAPDKSGLPSDRFSAERTGGSVSTLTIQRTQQEDSAVYLCASSADRGNTIYFGEGSWLTVV.

The rearrangement joins TRBV5-1 to TRBJ2-3; 14 nucleotides match TRBD2. V shed 5 bases and J 1 base; nucleotides not matched to a gene: 9. Germline CDR1 SGHRS, CDR2 YFSETQ. The CDR3 has 18 residues. The DNA of the CDR3 is TGCGCCAGCAGTACCGGACTAGCGGGGGGTCCCCGCACAGATACGCAGTATTTT. It specifies CASSTGLAGGPRTDTQYF.

This chain joins TRBV24-1 and TRBJ2-5, with D maybe TRBD2 (7 bases). This CDR3 has 18 amino acids. Germline V gives CDR1 KGHDR, CDR2 SFDVKD. Trimming stripped 5 bases from V and 1 base from J, with 22 bases between. In nucleotides, the CDR3 is TGTGCCACCAGTGCGGGGGGCAACCGACGAGGCGGCCAAGAGACCCAGTACTTC. Its protein is CATSAGGNRRGGQETQYF.